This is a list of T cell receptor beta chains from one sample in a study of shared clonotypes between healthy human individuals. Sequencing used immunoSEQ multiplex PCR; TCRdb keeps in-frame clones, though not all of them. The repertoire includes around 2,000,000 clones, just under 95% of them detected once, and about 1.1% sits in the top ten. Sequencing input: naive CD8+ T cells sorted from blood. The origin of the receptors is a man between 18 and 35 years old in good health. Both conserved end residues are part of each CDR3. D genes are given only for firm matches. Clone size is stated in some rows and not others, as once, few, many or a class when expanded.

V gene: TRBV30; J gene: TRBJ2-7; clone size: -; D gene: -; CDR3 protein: CAWRQGLEQYF; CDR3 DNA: TGTGCCTGGAGGCAGGGGCTAGAGCAGTACTTC
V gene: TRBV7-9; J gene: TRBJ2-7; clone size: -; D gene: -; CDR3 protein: CASSLELATARYEQYF; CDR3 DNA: TGTGCCAGCAGCTTAGAATTGGCCACGGCCCGCTACGAGCAGTACTTC
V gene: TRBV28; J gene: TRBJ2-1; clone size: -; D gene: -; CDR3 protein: CASSFAASSYNEQFF; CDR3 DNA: TGTGCCAGCAGTTTCGCCGCTAGCTCCTACAATGAGCAGTTCTTC
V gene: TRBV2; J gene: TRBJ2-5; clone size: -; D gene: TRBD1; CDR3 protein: CASSGDRDSSQETQYF; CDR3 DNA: TGTGCCAGCAGTGGGGATAGGGACAGCAGCCAAGAGACCCAGTACTTC
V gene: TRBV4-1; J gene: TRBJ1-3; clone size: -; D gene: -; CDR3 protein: CASGPGPSSGNTIYF; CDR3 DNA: TGCGCCAGCGGACCGGGACCGAGCTCTGGAAACACCATATATTTT
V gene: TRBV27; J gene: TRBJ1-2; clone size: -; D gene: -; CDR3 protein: CASSVQGETGYTF; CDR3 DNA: TGTGCCAGCAGTGTACAGGGAGAGACTGGCTACACCTTC
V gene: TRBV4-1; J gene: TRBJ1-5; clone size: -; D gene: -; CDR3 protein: CASSQVEVGFQPQHF; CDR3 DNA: TGCGCCAGCAGCCAAGTTGAGGTAGGGTTCCAGCCCCAGCATTTT
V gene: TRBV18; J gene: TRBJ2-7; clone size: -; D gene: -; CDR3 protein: CASSPAQTETYEQYF; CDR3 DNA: TGTGCCAGCTCACCGGCGCAGACTGAAACCTACGAGCAGTACTTC
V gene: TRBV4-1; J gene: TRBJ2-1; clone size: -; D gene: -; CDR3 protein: CASSQDTALYNEQFF; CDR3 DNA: TGCGCCAGCAGCCAAGATACTGCCCTATACAATGAGCAGTTCTTC
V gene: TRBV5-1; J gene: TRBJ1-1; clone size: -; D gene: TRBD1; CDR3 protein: CASSLDRDSLLTEAFF; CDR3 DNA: TGCGCCAGCAGCTTGGATCGGGACAGTCTTCTTACTGAAGCTTTCTTT
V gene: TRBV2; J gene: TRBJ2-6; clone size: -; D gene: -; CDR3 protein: CASSVRYSSGANVLTF; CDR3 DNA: TGTGCCAGCAGTGTACGTTATTCCTCTGGGGCCAACGTCCTGACTTTC
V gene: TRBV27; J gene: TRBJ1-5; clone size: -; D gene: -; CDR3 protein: CASSFVGSPAGNQPQHF; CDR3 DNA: TGTGCCAGCAGTTTTGTGGGATCTCCCGCGGGCAATCAGCCCCAGCATTTT
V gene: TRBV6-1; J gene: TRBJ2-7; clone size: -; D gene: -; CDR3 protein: CASNMEGVDSYEQYF; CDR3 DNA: TGTGCCAGCAACATGGAGGGGGTAGACTCCTACGAGCAGTACTTC
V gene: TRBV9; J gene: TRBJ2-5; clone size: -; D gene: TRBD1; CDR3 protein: CASSDGTGTGETQYF; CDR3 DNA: TGTGCCAGCAGCGATGGGACAGGGACGGGGGAGACCCAGTACTTC
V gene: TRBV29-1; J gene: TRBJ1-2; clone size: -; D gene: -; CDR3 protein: CSVEVREMRVNYGYTF; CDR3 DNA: TGCAGCGTTGAAGTTCGGGAGATGAGGGTGAACTATGGCTACACCTTC
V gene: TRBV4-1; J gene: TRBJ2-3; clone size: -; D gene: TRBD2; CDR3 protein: CASSQEQERGDTDTQYF; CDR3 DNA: TGCGCCAGCAGCCAAGAGCAAGAGCGGGGGGACACAGATACGCAGTATTTT
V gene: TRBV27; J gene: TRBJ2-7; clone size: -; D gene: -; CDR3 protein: CASAEDREGYEQYF; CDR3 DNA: TGTGCCAGCGCCGAGGACAGGGAGGGCTACGAGCAGTACTTC
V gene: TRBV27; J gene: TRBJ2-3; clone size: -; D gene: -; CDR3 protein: CASSLPGGRPDTQYF; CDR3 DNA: TGTGCCAGCAGTTTACCGGGGGGCAGACCAGATACGCAGTATTTT
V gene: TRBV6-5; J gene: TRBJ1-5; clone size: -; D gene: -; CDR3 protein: CASSTGTVGQPQHF; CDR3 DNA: TGTGCCAGCAGTACCGGGACGGTTGGTCAGCCCCAGCATTTT
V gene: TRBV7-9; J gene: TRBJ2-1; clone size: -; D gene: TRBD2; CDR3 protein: CASSREGNEQFF; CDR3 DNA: TGTGCCAGCAGCCGGGAGGGCAATGAGCAGTTCTTC
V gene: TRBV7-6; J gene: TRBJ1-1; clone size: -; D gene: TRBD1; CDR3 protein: CASSLDLDRPPDTEAFF; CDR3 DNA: TGTGCCAGCAGCCTTGACCTGGACAGGCCTCCGGACACTGAAGCTTTCTTT
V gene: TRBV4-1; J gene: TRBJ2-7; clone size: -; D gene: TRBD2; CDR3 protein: CASSQEWLAEAYEQYF; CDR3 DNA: TGCGCCAGCAGCCAAGAGTGGCTAGCGGAAGCCTACGAGCAGTACTTC
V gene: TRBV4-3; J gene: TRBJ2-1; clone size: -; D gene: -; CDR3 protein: CASSQDESEYNEQFF; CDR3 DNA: TGCGCCAGCAGCCAAGATGAGAGTGAGTACAATGAGCAGTTCTTC
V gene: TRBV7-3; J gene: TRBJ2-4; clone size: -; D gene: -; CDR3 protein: CASQSLQLAKNIQYF; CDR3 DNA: TGTGCCAGCCAGTCCTTGCAGCTAGCCAAAAACATTCAGTACTTC
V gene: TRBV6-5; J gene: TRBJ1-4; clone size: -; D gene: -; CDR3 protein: CASSYSPSQVWEKLFF; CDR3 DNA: TGTGCCAGCAGTTACTCGCCCAGTCAGGTGTGGGAAAAACTGTTTTTT
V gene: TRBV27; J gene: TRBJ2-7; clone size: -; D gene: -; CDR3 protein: CASSKEVRDDSYEQYF; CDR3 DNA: TGTGCCAGCAGTAAAGAAGTCAGGGATGACTCCTACGAGCAGTACTTC
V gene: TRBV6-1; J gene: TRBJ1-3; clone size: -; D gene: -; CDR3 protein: CASSGTSGASGNTIYF; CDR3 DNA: TGTGCCAGCAGTGGGACATCTGGAGCATCTGGAAACACCATATATTTT
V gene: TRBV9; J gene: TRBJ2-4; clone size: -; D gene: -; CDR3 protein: CASSVGLGNIQYF; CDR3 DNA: TGTGCCAGCAGCGTAGGGTTGGGAAACATTCAGTACTTC
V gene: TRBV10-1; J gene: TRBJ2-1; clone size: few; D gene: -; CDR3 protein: CASSDRIFTNEQFF; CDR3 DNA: TGCGCCAGCAGTGATCGGATCTTCACCAATGAGCAGTTCTTC
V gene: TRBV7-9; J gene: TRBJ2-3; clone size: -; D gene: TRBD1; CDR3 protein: CASSFGTGSTDTQYF; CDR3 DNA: TGTGCCAGCAGCTTCGGGACAGGCAGCACAGATACGCAGTATTTT
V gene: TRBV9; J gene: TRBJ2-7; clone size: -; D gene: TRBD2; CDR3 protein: CASSPGLAGDEQYF; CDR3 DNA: TGTGCCAGCAGCCCGGGACTAGCGGGAGACGAGCAGTACTTC
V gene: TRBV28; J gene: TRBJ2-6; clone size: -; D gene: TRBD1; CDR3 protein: CASSRRPGTGASGANVLTF; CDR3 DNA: TGTGCCAGCAGTCGACGACCTGGGACAGGGGCCTCTGGGGCCAACGTCCTGACTTTC
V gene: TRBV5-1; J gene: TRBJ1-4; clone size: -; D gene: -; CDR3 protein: CASSLYPGLNEKLFF; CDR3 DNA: TGCGCCAGCAGCTTGTATCCGGGCCTTAATGAAAAACTGTTTTTT
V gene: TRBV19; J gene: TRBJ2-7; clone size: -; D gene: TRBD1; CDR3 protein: CASSIMTGKDEQYF; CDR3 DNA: TGTGCCAGTAGTATAATGACAGGGAAGGACGAGCAGTACTTC
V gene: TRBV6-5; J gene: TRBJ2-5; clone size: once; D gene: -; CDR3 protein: CASSSQSPGLQETQYF; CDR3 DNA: TGTGCCAGCAGTTCCCAGTCGCCCGGGCTCCAAGAGACCCAGTACTTC
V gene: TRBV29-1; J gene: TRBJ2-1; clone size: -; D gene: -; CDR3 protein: CSVDTQFNEQFF; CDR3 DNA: TGCAGCGTTGATACACAGTTCAATGAGCAGTTCTTC